The 23 T cell receptor beta chains reported below all come from one sample, sequenced in a study of blood T cell repertoires in COVID-19. Profiled with immunoSEQ multiplex PCR; TCRdb holds only in-frame clones, not every one. There are about 63,000 clones in the sample; about 82% occur only once, and 3.5% to 4% lies in the top ten. The sample consisted of PBMCs or T cells enriched from blood (not recorded which). These receptors originate from a woman aged 35 to 49 with acute COVID-19.

The chain uses TRBV3-1 (or the pseudogene TRBV3-2) and TRBJ2-3; 10 nucleotides line up with TRBD2. J lost 0 bases, V lost 4 bases, and 10 bases had no gene match. The CDR3 runs to 18 residues. CDR1 LGHDT and CDR2 YNNKEL come from the germline V gene (reference sequence). The CDR3 reads CASSRMGASGGSTDTQYF. Written as DNA, the CDR3 is TGTGCCAGCAGCCGTATGGGGGCTAGCGGGGGAAGCACAGATACGCAGTATTTT.

This chain uses TRBV27 with TRBJ1-5; TRBD1 matches at 8 bases. CDR3 length: 15 residues. The germline gives CDR1 MNHEY, CDR2 SMNVEV (reference sequence). Trimming removed 4 bases from V and 7 bases from J; junction bases left unmatched: 9. The CDR3 DNA reads as TGTGCCAGCAGTTACAACGGACAGGGTGGACAGCCCCAGCATTTT. Residues: CASSYNGQGGQPQHF.

This clone turned up a few times. This sequence joins TRBV5-4 and TRBJ2-5; 8 nucleotides agree with TRBD2. Losses at the gene ends were 3 bases for V and 4 bases for J; bases not matched to a gene: 5. The CDR3 extends over 14 amino acids. Germline V gene data show CDR1 as SGHNT and CDR2 as YYREEE (reference sequence). The CDR3 DNA follows: TGTGCCAGCAGCTCGGAGACTAGCGCAGAGACCCAGTACTTC. Its protein product is CASSSETSAETQYF. Together with reference TRBV5-4 and TRBJ2-5, the CDR3 gives the full variable domain: ETGVTQSPTHLIKTRGQQVTLRCSSQSGHNTVSWYQQALGQGPQFIFQYYREEENGRGNFPPRFSGLQFPNYSSELNVNALELDDSALYLCASSSETSAETQYFGPGTRLLVL.

The chain uses TRBV15 and TRBJ2-7, with TRBD2 matching over 13 bases. This CDR3 comprises 15 residues. CDR1 and CDR2 from the germline V gene are LNHNV and YYDKDF (reference sequence). J gave up 4 bases and V 8 bases, and 8 bases lay outside the gene matches. The chain's CDR3 is CATGFWTSGSYEQYF. The CDR3 DNA follows: TGTGCCACCGGCTTTTGGACTAGCGGGAGTTACGAGCAGTACTTC.

The chain has TRBV14 and TRBJ1-2; maybe TRBD1 (6 bases). The CDR3 sequence is 14 residues long. The V gene lost 0 bases and the J gene lost 4 bases, with 9 bases spanning the gap. The germline V gene has CDR1 SGHDN and CDR2 FVKESK. The CDR3 sequence is CASSQDTGLYGYTF. The CDR3 DNA reads as TGTGCCAGCAGCCAAGATACAGGGCTCTATGGCTACACCTTC.

This chain uses TRBV6-2 or TRBV6-3 with TRBJ2-7, with D possibly being TRBD1 (6 bases). This CDR3 is built from 12 residues. V lost 5 bases to trimming and J lost 9 bases, with 14 bases between them. The germline V gene has CDR1 MNHEY and CDR2 SVGEGT. The CDR3 sequence: CASSQQGMVQYV. CDR3 nucleotide sequence: TGTGCCAGCAGTCAACAGGGTATGGTGCAGTACGTC.

This chain joins TRBV9 and TRBJ2-5; TRBD1 matches at 7 bases. The CDR3 runs 15 residues. Germline CDR1 reads SGDLS; CDR2 reads YYNGEE. Unmatched junction bases numbered 10, after V lost 3 bases and J lost 5 bases. This CDR3 reads CASSAPWDSRETQYF. The CDR3 DNA sequence: TGTGCCAGCAGCGCTCCCTGGGACAGCAGGGAGACCCAGTACTTC.

The CDR3 spells CASSMVGGVTGELFF. CDR3 DNA sequence: TGTGCCAGTAGTATGGTGGGGGGAGTGACCGGGGAGCTGTTTTTT. The chain combines TRBV19 with TRBJ2-2, with D possibly TRBD2 on 6 matching bases. CDR1 is LNHDA, CDR2 SQIVND, per germline (reference sequence). This CDR3 comprises 15 residues. Trimming removed 3 bases from V and 5 bases from J, with 13 bases in between.

The gene calls are TRBV7-8 and TRBJ2-5, with D hard to call. Trimming left V 1 base short and J 1 base short, with 7 bases between. This CDR3 region has 14 residues. CDR1 and CDR2 (germline): SGHVS, FQNEAQ. The CDR3 DNA is TGTGCCAGCAGCTTAGTCACGGTCCAAGAGACCCAGTACTTC. Its translation: CASSLVTVQETQYF.

J is TRBJ1-1 and V is TRBV10-1; D not resolved. The V gene lost 2 bases and the J gene lost 7 bases, with 5 bases spanning the gap. The CDR3 has 11 residues. Germline lookup yields CDR1 WNHNN and CDR2 SYGVQD (reference sequence). Here the CDR3 reads CASSEGGEAFF. The CDR3 DNA reads as TGCGCCAGCAGTGAGGGCGGTGAAGCTTTCTTT.

About this clone itself: The identical CDR3 is also encoded by other nucleotide sequences in the sample. The chain carries TRBV5-1 and TRBJ2-3, with D possibly matching TRBD2 (6 bases). Germline V CDR1 and CDR2: SGHRS, YFSETQ. This CDR3 spans 15 amino acids. V was trimmed by 1 base and J by 1 base, leaving 10 bases between them. CDR3 loop: CASSLRGVGTDTQYF. CDR3 coding DNA: TGCGCCAGCAGCTTGCGCGGGGTAGGCACAGATACGCAGTATTTT.

The V gene is TRBV15, the J gene TRBJ2-3, with TRBD2 matching over 11 bases. Looked up from germline, CDR1 is LNHNV and CDR2 is YYDKDF (reference sequence). Trimming took 3 bases from V and 5 from J; bases not matched to a gene: 19. The CDR3 has 20 residues. The chain's CDR3 is CATSSGGLAVGNSFLDTQYF. In DNA, the CDR3 is TGTGCCACCAGCAGTGGGGGACTAGCGGTGGGGAATTCGTTTTTAGATACGCAGTATTTT.

J is TRBJ2-7 and V is TRBV28; TRBD2 is a possible D gene (5 bases). The V end lost 4 bases, the J end lost 0 bases, and 13 bases lay between the germline ends. Germline V lookup: CDR1 MDHEN, CDR2 SYDVKM. This CDR3 has 15 residues. The CDR3, as DNA: TGTGCCAGCAGTTCATATAGCGTAAGCTCCTACGAGCAGTACTTC. This gives the protein CASSSYSVSSYEQYF.

This clone was counted only a few times. The chain has TRBV7-9 and TRBJ1-2; D is unresolved. The V gene lost 3 bases and the J gene lost 6 bases, with 8 bases spanning the gap. Germline loops: CDR1 SEHNR, CDR2 FQNEAQ (reference sequence). The CDR3 runs 12 residues. The CDR3 DNA sequence: TGTGCCAGCAGCTTCCAACAAAATGGCTACACCTTC. Its protein product is CASSFQQNGYTF.

Written as DNA, the CDR3 is TGTGCCAGCAGCCGACAGGGCTACGAGCAGTACTTC. Amino acids: CASSRQGYEQYF. The genes are TRBV27 and TRBJ2-7, with 7 bases identical to TRBD1. With 6 bases clipped from V and 3 bases from J, the junction kept 2 bases outside the gene matches. CDR3 size: 12 residues. Germline V CDR1 and CDR2: MNHEY, SMNVEV (reference sequence).

This clone was picked up a small number of times. J is TRBJ2-7 and V is TRBV2; D is perhaps TRBD1 (5 bases). Germline V gene data show CDR1 as SNHLY and CDR2 as FYNNEI. CDR3 length: 15 residues. The V gene lost 2 bases and the J gene lost 3 bases, with 14 bases spanning the gap. CDR3 nucleotides: TGTGCCAGCAGTGAAAATAAGTGGACATACTACGAGCAGTACTTC. Encoded protein: CASSENKWTYYEQYF.

The chain employs TRBV19 and TRBJ2-2; 8 nucleotides align to TRBD1. The V and J ends lost 7 bases and 5 bases, in that order; junction bases with no gene match: 9. CDR3 size: 15 residues. Germline loops: CDR1 LNHDA, CDR2 SQIVND (reference sequence). DNA for the CDR3: TGTGCCAGTAACACCGGACAGGGTGGAACCGGGGAGCTGTTTTTT. Amino acids: CASNTGQGGTGELFF.

The chain joins TRBV9 to TRBJ1-6, with 7 bases aligning to TRBD1. Germline CDR1 and CDR2: SGDLS and YYNGEE. Germline trimming cut 4 bases from V and 3 bases from J; bases unmatched to any gene: 4. This CDR3 is 15 amino acids long. CDR3: CASSPGTDYNSPLHF. DNA of the CDR3: TGTGCCAGCAGCCCAGGGACAGACTATAATTCACCCCTCCACTTT.

The count of this clone is one. The chain has TRBV25-1 and TRBJ2-5, with TRBD1 as a possible D gene (5 bases). The length of the CDR3 is 16 residues. Trimming removed 2 bases at V and 2 bases at J, with 15 bases between. CDR1 and CDR2 (germline): MGHDK, SYGVNS. The CDR3 region has the DNA TGTGCCAGCAGTGAAAGGGAAGGGGAAAGACAAGAGACCCAGTACTTC. This translates into CASSEREGERQETQYF.

The rearrangement joins TRBV19 to TRBJ1-4; TRBD1 agrees at 8 bases. Germline assignment: CDR1 LNHDA and CDR2 SQIVND (reference sequence). Losses at the gene ends were 10 bases for V and 7 bases for J; bases not matched to a gene: 11. This CDR3 comprises 14 residues. CDR3 DNA: TGTGCCACCCGGCGGGGACAGGCCGTTGAAAAACTGTTTTTT. The encoded protein is CATRRGQAVEKLFF.

This clone was found a few times. The rearrangement joins TRBV27 to TRBJ1-1; D not resolved. The CDR3 is made up of 15 amino acids. CDR1 and CDR2 from the germline V gene are MNHEY and SMNVEV (reference sequence). V was trimmed by 4 bases and J by 1 base, leaving 13 bases between them. The CDR3 DNA sequence: TGTGCCAGCAGTTCCCGGGGAGGCTGGAACACTGAAGCTTTCTTT. Its translation: CASSSRGGWNTEAFF.

Comments on this clone: The junction and the germline gene differ at one end; a read error may be behind it. This chain links TRBV2 with TRBJ2-7; 7 nucleotides agree with TRBD2. CDR1 SNHLY and CDR2 FYNNEI come from the germline V gene. CDR3 size: 12 residues. In DNA, the CDR3 is TGTGCCAGCAGGGTCACGGGGGGACCCTATTGCTTC. Translating it yields CASRVTGGPYCF.

This clone was found a few times. The chain has TRBV10-3 and TRBJ2-2, with 8 bases matching TRBD2. With 2 bases clipped from V and 2 bases from J, the junction kept 4 bases outside the gene matches. The CDR3 extends over 16 amino acids. Germline CDR1 ENHRY, CDR2 SYGVKD. CDR3 in DNA: TGTGCCATCAGTGAGCCAGCGGGAGAAAACACCGGGGAGCTGTTTTTT. It codes for CAISEPAGENTGELFF.